Following are 4 T cell receptor beta chains from one sample sequenced in a study of blood T cell repertoires in COVID-19. Assay used: immunoSEQ multiplex PCR; TCRdb lists only in-frame clones, some missing. Seen here are approximately 160,000 clones, approximately 85% observed once, and the top ten hold around 7.7%. Sequenced input: peripheral blood. These receptors all stem from a man between 40 and 49 years old who had recovered from COVID-19.

Notes on this clone: The junction departs from the called germline gene at one end, perhaps through a read error. The chain links TRBV7-7 to TRBJ2-5; D unresolved. CDR1 SSHAT and CDR2 FNYEAQ come from the germline V gene (reference sequence). CDR3 length equals 13 residues. The DNA of the CDR3 is TGTGCTAGCAGCTTAAATAGCTTAGAGACCCAGTACTTC. Translating it yields CASSLNSLETQYF. The entire variable domain, with the rest obtained from reference TRBV7-7 and TRBJ2-5, is as follows: GAGVSQSPRYKVTKRGQDVTLRCDPISSHATLYWYQQALGQGPEFLTYFNYEAQPDKSGLPSDRFSAERPEGSISTLTIQRTEQRDSAMYRCASSLNSLETQYFGPGTRLLVL.

J is TRBJ1-2 and V is TRBV5-4; D possibly corresponds to TRBD1 (5 bases). The germline V gene has CDR1 SGHNT and CDR2 YYREEE (reference sequence). V shed 0 bases and J shed 7 bases, with 7 bases lying between them. This CDR3 is 12 amino acids long. CDR3 sequence (DNA): TGTGCCAGCAGCTTGGTCGGGGGTGGCTACACCTTC. This gives the protein CASSLVGGGYTF. Together with reference TRBV5-4 and TRBJ1-2, the CDR3 gives the full variable domain: ETGVTQSPTHLIKTRGQQVTLRCSSQSGHNTVSWYQQALGQGPQFIFQYYREEENGRGNFPPRFSGLQFPNYSSELNVNALELDDSALYLCASSLVGGGYTFGSGTRLTVV.

The V call is TRBV6-5, the J call TRBJ2-2; 14 bases map to TRBD2. Germline V lookup: CDR1 MNHEY, CDR2 SVGAGI. Trimming cost V 10 bases and J 3 bases; bases outside gene matches: 4. This CDR3 region has 15 residues. This CDR3 reads CAIGLAGGYTGELFF. The CDR3 DNA reads TGTGCCATAGGACTAGCGGGAGGATACACCGGGGAGCTGTTTTTT.

This clone appeared once. The CDR3 nucleotides read TGTGCCAGCAGCTTGGCCGGACAGACTGAAGCTTTCTTT. Translation: CASSLAGQTEAFF. This rearrangement joins TRBV11-3 to TRBJ1-1, with a possible D match to TRBD1 (6 bases). From germline, CDR1 is SGHNT and CDR2 YENEEA. Trimming shortened V by 3 bases and J by 5 bases, and 10 bases separated the two germline ends. The CDR3 totals 13 residues.